The 12 T cell receptor beta chains below come from one sample, sequenced in a study of technical replicates of blood from a few donors. Produced via immunoSEQ multiplex PCR; TCRdb's table is partial and in-frame only. The repertoire includes tens of thousands of clones, roughly 95% of them detected once, and 0.37% sits in the top ten. The sample comprised T cells isolated from PBMCs. The source is a human donor in good health.

The sample holds one count of this clone. CDR3 protein: CASSLARGSSNQPQHF. Written as DNA, the CDR3 is TGTGCCAGCAGCTTAGCCAGGGGGAGTAGCAATCAGCCCCAGCATTTT. The V gene is TRBV7-9, the J gene TRBJ1-5; 7 nucleotides match TRBD1. Germline V gene lookup returns CDR1 SEHNR and CDR2 FQNEAQ (reference sequence). Trimming cost V 0 bases and J 0 bases; bases outside gene matches: 2. The CDR3 totals 16 residues.

The chain is built from TRBV18 and TRBJ2-7; 9 positions match TRBD1. The CDR3 runs 15 residues. Unmatched junction bases numbered 12, after V lost 6 bases and J lost 6 bases. CDR1 and CDR2 (germline): KGHSH, LQKENI. This chain's CDR3 is CASSPSRDRVIEQYF. The DNA of the CDR3 is TGTGCCAGCTCTCCGAGCCGGGACAGGGTCATCGAGCAGTACTTC.

The CDR3 region is CASSLDRNTEAFF. CDR3 in DNA: TGTGCCAGCAGTCTGGACAGGAACACTGAAGCTTTCTTT. The gene calls are TRBV2 and TRBJ1-1; D may be TRBD1 (6 bases). Looked up from germline, CDR1 is SNHLY and CDR2 is FYNNEI. The CDR3 spans 13 residues. V was shortened by 5 bases and J by 1 base, with 8 bases between the two germline ends.

This chain connects TRBV27 to TRBJ2-3, with D maybe TRBD2 (5 bases). Germline values: CDR1 MNHEY, CDR2 SMNVEV (reference sequence). The ends were cut back, 4 bases at V and 0 bases at J, with 8 bases in the middle. CDR3 length: 14 residues. The CDR3 loop reads CASSYGLSTDTQYF. The CDR3 region has the DNA TGTGCCAGCAGTTACGGACTTAGCACAGATACGCAGTATTTT.

There are a few counts of this clone. The rearrangement uses TRBV30 and TRBJ1-3, with D possibly being TRBD1 (5 bases). This CDR3 has 13 residues. The V and J ends lost 2 bases and 3 bases respectively, with 8 bases between them. Looked up from germline, CDR1 is GTSNPN and CDR2 is SVGIG (reference sequence). Written as DNA, the CDR3 is TGTGCCTGGAGTCCCAGGGATGGAAACACCATATATTTT. It is translated as CAWSPRDGNTIYF.

V gene TRBV11-3 combines with J gene TRBJ1-1; D gene unclear. The CDR3 runs 16 residues. V lost 0 bases and J lost 5, with 16 bases in between. Germline loops: CDR1 SGHNT, CDR2 YENEEA. This CDR3 reads CASSLDVRQAPTEAFF. CDR3 DNA: TGTGCCAGCAGCTTAGACGTCAGGCAGGCACCAACTGAAGCTTTCTTT.

V and J are TRBV6-6 and TRBJ2-5; D remains unclear. Deletions cut 0 bases from V and 5 bases from J, with 4 bases between. CDR1 is MNHNY, CDR2 SVGAGI, per germline (reference sequence). The length of the CDR3 is 12 residues. This CDR3 is CASSYSIETQYF. As DNA, the CDR3 is TGTGCCAGCAGTTACTCCATCGAGACCCAGTACTTC.

The V gene is TRBV30, the J gene TRBJ2-2; TRBD2 aligns across 7 bases. CDR1 is GTSNPN, CDR2 SVGIG, per germline (reference sequence). This CDR3 comprises 13 residues. V lost 8 bases to trimming and J lost 4 bases; unmatched junction nucleotides: 7. This chain's CDR3 is CAQGGKGTGELFF. For the CDR3, the DNA is TGTGCCCAGGGAGGGAAAGGCACCGGGGAGCTGTTTTTT.

The table lists this clone with a count of one. The V and J genes are TRBV4-1 and TRBJ2-2, with D maybe TRBD1 (5 bases). This CDR3 spans 16 amino acids. Germline V gene data show CDR1 as MGHRA and CDR2 as YSYEKL. V was clipped by 0 bases and J by 2 bases, with 10 bases between them. DNA for the CDR3: TGCGCCAGCAGCCAAGATCGACAGCCTAACACCGGGGAGCTGTTTTTT. It encodes CASSQDRQPNTGELFF.

This chain connects TRBV18 to TRBJ2-7; 7 positions match TRBD2. The germline CDR1 and CDR2 sequences are KGHSH and LQKENI. V trimming: 3 bases; J trimming: 5 bases; junction bases outside the gene matches: 7. The CDR3 runs to 14 residues. The CDR3 spells CASSPESGINEQYF. CDR3 nucleotides: TGTGCCAGCTCACCGGAAAGCGGGATAAACGAGCAGTACTTC. Complete variable domain (other parts from reference TRBV18 and TRBJ2-7): NAGVMQNPRHLVRRRGQEARLRCSPMKGHSHVYWYRQLPEEGLKFMVYLQKENIIDESGMPKERFSAEFPKEGPSILRIQQVVRGDSAAYFCASSPESGINEQYFGPGTRLTVT.

This sequence joins TRBV10-3 and TRBJ2-1, with TRBD2 matching 15 bases. Germline V gene sequence: CDR1 ENHRY, CDR2 SYGVKD. CDR3 length: 16 residues. J lost 7 bases, V lost 0 bases, and 1 base had no gene match. The CDR3 sequence: CAISESGLAGGNEQFF. As DNA, the CDR3 is TGTGCCATCAGTGAGTCGGGACTAGCGGGAGGTAATGAGCAGTTCTTC.

The chain recombines TRBV9 with TRBJ1-3; TRBD1 might be the D (5 bases). Germline V gives CDR1 SGDLS, CDR2 YYNGEE. This CDR3 region has 14 residues. V shed 5 bases and J shed 4 bases, with 13 bases lying between them. This CDR3 is CASSSQGLGNTIYF. The CDR3 bases are TGTGCCAGCAGTTCGCAGGGACTGGGAAACACCATATATTTT.